This T cell receptor beta chain is from a study of breast tumors, draining lymph nodes, adjacent tissues. Findings and caveats of the study: The lymph node origin of tumor T cells was framed as consistent with a hypothesis, not demonstrated. Data fit most tumor T cells coming from lymph node, expanding in tumor. Tumor and nontumor repertoires were significantly more similar in luminal-like than in basal-like breast cancer. Tumor repertoires ranked between lymph nodes and nontumor tissue in diversity, with V and J gene preferences.

TCRdb analysed the multiplex PCR reads with MiXCR anew, one entry per CDR3 protein. The sample shows about 130,000 distinct CDR3 sequences, just under 20% of them seen only once. There are many counts of this clonotype. The antigen is undetermined. Per germline, CDR1 LNHNV and CDR2 YYDKDF (reference sequence). The CDR3 has 13 amino acids. The V and J ends lost 7 bases and 0 bases respectively, with 8 bases between them. Samples came from axillary lymph nodes draining the breast cancer. The chain combines TRBV15 with TRBJ2-3; D gene unclear. The TCR sequence derives from a female donor with breast cancer. Some clones in this sample may be carry-over from other donors' samples. The sequencing input was axillary lymph node tissue. CDR3 protein: CATKVVSTDTQYF. The CDR3, as DNA: TGTGCCACCAAGGTCGTAAGCACAGATACGCAGTATTTT.